Shown below are 13 T cell receptor beta chains from a single sample sequenced in a study of STAT5B mutations in CD4+ large granular lymphocyte leukemia. Profiling relied on immunoSEQ multiplex PCR, and the TCRdb table lists in-frame clones only, not all of them. Among about 32,000 clones listed, less than 90% were seen once. The specimen was CD4+ T cells from blood buffy coats. All receptors come from a human donor in good health.

V gene TRBV7-9 combines with J gene TRBJ2-5, with D perhaps assigned TRBD1 or TRBD2 (6 bases each). Germline CDR1 SEHNR, CDR2 FQNEAQ (reference sequence). Trimming removed 1 base at V and 5 bases at J, with 14 bases between. This CDR3 has 15 residues. The chain's CDR3 is CASSLDRGPTETQYF. CDR3 in DNA: TGTGCCAGCAGCTTAGATCGGGGGCCCACGGAGACCCAGTACTTC.

The rearrangement joins TRBV11-3 to TRBJ2-2; 7 positions match TRBD2. CDR1 is SGHNT and CDR2 is YENEEA in the germline V gene. The CDR3 spans 14 residues. V was clipped by 0 bases and J by 6 bases; unmatched bases: 1. In DNA form, the CDR3 reads TGTGCCAGCAGCTTAGATCGGGAGGCCGGGGAGCTGTTTTTT. Amino acid sequence: CASSLDREAGELFF.

The V call is TRBV5-1, the J call TRBJ2-7, with a weak D call TRBD2 (5 bases). V was shortened by 0 bases and J by 2 bases, with 12 bases between the two germline ends. In germline, CDR1 is SGHRS, CDR2 YFSETQ. The CDR3 sequence is 15 residues long. The CDR3 nucleotides are TGCGCCAGCAGCTTGGCCGCCGGGAAGGCCTACGAGCAGTACTTC. The encoded protein is CASSLAAGKAYEQYF.

The V gene is TRBV6-1, the J gene TRBJ1-1; D may be TRBD1 (6 bases). The germline V gene has CDR1 MNHNS and CDR2 SASEGT. V lost 0 bases, J lost 11 bases, and 16 bases lay in between. The CDR3 consists of 14 residues. In DNA, the CDR3 is TGTGCCAGCAGTGAAGCGATTGTAGGGGGTCGGGCTTTCTTT. Its protein product is CASSEAIVGGRAFF.

The CDR3 spells CASSEAGTEVGELFF. CDR3 nucleotides: TGCGCCAGCAGCGAAGCCGGGACAGAGGTCGGGGAGCTGTTTTTT. The chain has TRBV5-1 and TRBJ2-2, with TRBD1 identical over 7 bases. The germline V gene has CDR1 SGHRS and CDR2 YFSETQ. There are 15 residues in the CDR3. The trim removed 4 bases at V and 7 bases at J, leaving 10 bases unmatched.

This clone showed up just once. The chain combines TRBV28 with TRBJ2-1, with 8 bases fitting TRBD1. J gave up 1 base and V 5 bases, and 7 bases lay outside the gene matches. The length of the CDR3 is 16 residues. Germline lookup yields CDR1 MDHEN and CDR2 SYDVKM. The CDR3 DNA reads as TGTGCCAGCAGTCCCACCGGACAGGGATCCTACAATGAGCAGTTCTTC. Translated: CASSPTGQGSYNEQFF.

In DNA, the CDR3 is TGTGCCAGCAGCTTGCAAGAGACCCAGTACTTC. It specifies CASSLQETQYF. V usage is TRBV5-6 and J usage is TRBJ2-5, with no clear D. V was trimmed by 1 base and J by 2 bases, leaving 0 bases between them. Germline CDR1 is SGHDT and CDR2 is YYEEEE. The CDR3 contains 11 residues.

This clone has only one observation. The chain carries TRBV18 and TRBJ2-1, with TRBD2 as a possible D gene (5 bases). V lost 3 bases and J 5 bases, leaving 11 bases between the germline ends. This CDR3 region has 14 residues. CDR1 and CDR2 (germline): KGHSH, LQKENI. The chain's CDR3 is CASSPLAGDNEQFF. The CDR3 region has the DNA TGTGCCAGCTCACCTCTAGCAGGTGACAATGAGCAGTTCTTC.

This sequence joins TRBV28 and TRBJ2-1; 12 bases map to TRBD2. Germline CDR1 reads MDHEN; CDR2 reads SYDVKM. The J segment lost 4 bases and the V segment lost 4 bases, leaving 5 bases of the junction unmatched. The CDR3 has 16 residues. CDR3 DNA sequence: TGTGCCAGCAGTTCTCGACTAGCGGGAGTTTACAATGAGCAGTTCTTC. Protein: CASSSRLAGVYNEQFF.

The J gene is TRBJ2-3, the V gene TRBV5-1, with 13 bases lining up with TRBD2. The J segment lost 2 bases and the V segment lost 4 bases, leaving 16 bases of the junction unmatched. The CDR3 length is 20 residues. CDR1 SGHRS and CDR2 YFSETQ come from the germline V gene. DNA for the CDR3: TGCGCCAGCAGCCGGAAATTGACAGGGGGACTAGCGGGGTACACAGATACGCAGTATTTT. This translates into CASSRKLTGGLAGYTDTQYF.

The genes are TRBV6-1 and TRBJ2-3; weak D call: TRBD2 (6 bases). CDR3 length equals 15 residues. Deletions cut 7 bases from V and 2 bases from J, with 16 bases between. Germline V gene data show CDR1 as MNHNS and CDR2 as SASEGT. The CDR3 spells CASIRGTYTTDTQYF. In DNA, the CDR3 is TGTGCCAGCATCCGGGGGACTTATACCACAGATACGCAGTATTTT.

The V gene is TRBV6-5, the J gene TRBJ2-1, with 7 nucleotides matching TRBD2. Trimming removed 5 bases from V and 8 bases from J; junction bases left unmatched: 12. CDR1 and CDR2 from the germline V gene are MNHEY and SVGAGI. The CDR3 loop spans 15 amino acids. The DNA for the CDR3 is TGTGCCAGCAGTCTTAGCGGGTTCCCTCGGGATGAGCAGTTCTTC. It translates to CASSLSGFPRDEQFF.

The rearrangement uses TRBV9 and TRBJ2-1, with TRBD2 as a possible D gene (6 bases). The length of the CDR3 is 15 residues. Germline CDR1 and CDR2: SGDLS and YYNGEE. V was clipped by 6 bases and J by 0 bases, with 13 bases between them. The CDR3 here is CASTLEGSSYNEQFF. The CDR3 DNA reads TGTGCCAGCACCCTGGAGGGGAGCTCCTACAATGAGCAGTTCTTC.